The 15 T cell receptor beta chains given below trace back to one sample, sequenced in a study of shared clonotypes between healthy human individuals. Sequencing was performed with immunoSEQ multiplex PCR; in TCRdb, only in-frame clones are kept and a portion is missing. Of roughly 1 million clones listed, around 74% were seen once; the top ten hold roughly 1.4%. Material: memory CD4+ T cells sorted from blood. Specified subset: CD45RA-negative fraction. The receptors were sampled from a young man in good health.

The rearrangement joins TRBV9 to TRBJ2-1, with unresolved D. Germline values: CDR1 SGDLS, CDR2 YYNGEE. Trimming cost V 4 bases and J 7 bases, with 15 bases left between them. The CDR3 has 14 amino acids. The CDR3 here is CASSPHRVWNEQFF. CDR3 DNA sequence: TGTGCCAGCAGCCCCCACCGGGTTTGGAATGAGCAGTTCTTC.

The rearrangement uses TRBV19 and TRBJ1-4; TRBD1 agrees at 7 bases. Germline-derived CDR1 and CDR2 are LNHDA and SQIVND (reference sequence). V was clipped by 4 bases and J by 4 bases; unmatched bases: 9. There are 16 residues in the CDR3. CDR3 amino acids: CASSTYTGVGNEKLFF. The DNA of the CDR3 is TGTGCCAGTAGTACCTATACAGGGGTTGGTAATGAAAAACTGTTTTTT. The variable domain in full, completed from reference TRBV19 and TRBJ1-4, reads DGGITQSPKYLFRKEGQNVTLSCEQNLNHDAMYWYRQDPGQGLRLIYYSQIVNDFQKGDIAEGYSVSREKKESFPLTVTSAQKNPTAFYLCASSTYTGVGNEKLFFGSGTQLSVL.

As concerns this clone: Compared with germline, one end of the junction differs, possibly owing to a read error. Here the CDR3 reads CASSFDAFYEQYF. For the CDR3, the DNA is TGTGCCAGCAGCTTCGACGCGTTCTACGAGCAGTACTTC. This chain links TRBV5-3 with TRBJ2-7; unclear D gene. TRBV5-3 carries the ORF label, with uncertain function. The CDR3 runs to 13 residues.

The chain joins TRBV10-3 to TRBJ1-4, with D maybe TRBD1 (5 bases). CDR1 and CDR2 from the germline V gene are ENHRY and SYGVKD. The CDR3 is 13 residues long. Trimming cost V 7 bases and J 7 bases, with 13 bases left between them. The CDR3 here is CAIKEGTGEKLFF. DNA for the CDR3: TGTGCCATCAAGGAAGGGACGGGTGAAAAACTGTTTTTT.

V usage is TRBV30 and J usage is TRBJ1-2; D remains unclear. Trimming took off 3 bases at V and 8 bases at J, with 16 bases between the two ends. This CDR3 spans 13 amino acids. CDR1 and CDR2 from the germline V gene are GTSNPN and SVGIG (reference sequence). This chain's CDR3 is CAWRDNHSNGYTF. CDR3 in DNA: TGTGCCTGGAGAGATAATCATTCGAACGGCTACACCTTC.

V and J are TRBV28 and TRBJ2-1; D uncertain. The CDR3 consists of 15 residues. Germline V gene sequence: CDR1 MDHEN, CDR2 SYDVKM. The V end was cut by 3 bases, the J end by 4 bases, with 13 bases between. This chain's CDR3 is CASSFSGLGYNEQFF. In DNA form, the CDR3 reads TGTGCCAGCAGTTTTTCAGGTCTGGGGTACAATGAGCAGTTCTTC.

V usage is TRBV6-6 and J usage is TRBJ1-1; TRBD1 matches at 7 bases. J was trimmed by 0 bases and V by 8 bases; bases with no gene match: 3. Germline V gene lookup returns CDR1 MNHNY and CDR2 SVGAGI (reference sequence). The CDR3 loop spans 13 amino acids. The CDR3 coding sequence is TGTGCCAGCCGCGGGACAGTGAACACTGAAGCTTTCTTT. Translated: CASRGTVNTEAFF.

This clone has only one observation. The chain has TRBV7-2 and TRBJ2-2; 9 positions agree with TRBD2. Germline trimming cut 1 base from V and 5 bases from J; bases unmatched to any gene: 2. This CDR3 spans 15 amino acids. From germline, CDR1 is SGHTA and CDR2 FQGNSA. The CDR3 region is CASSLVLAGTGELFF. CDR3 in DNA: TGTGCCAGCAGCTTAGTGCTAGCGGGGACCGGGGAGCTGTTTTTT.

In this sample, this clone turned up many times. Compared with germline, one end of the junction differs, possibly owing to a read error. The chain couples TRBV5-1 to TRBJ1-2, with a weak D call TRBD1 (6 bases). The CDR3 is made up of 12 amino acids. Per germline, CDR1 SGHRS and CDR2 YFSETQ. The CDR3: CASRILLGAPEF. CDR3 nucleotide sequence: TGCGCCAGCAGGATCCTCCTGGGGGCCCCGGAATTT.

This chain joins TRBV4-1 and TRBJ2-1; D gene ambiguous. V was clipped by 1 base and J by 6 bases, with 16 bases between them. CDR1 MGHRA and CDR2 YSYEKL come from the germline V gene. The CDR3 covers 16 residues. The CDR3 DNA is TGCGCCAGCAGCCAAGTTGACATGGGATTCTTCAATGAGCAGTTCTTC. This sequence encodes CASSQVDMGFFNEQFF.

The chain employs TRBV7-2 and TRBJ2-2, with no clear D. The CDR3 is made up of 11 amino acids. Germline-derived CDR1 and CDR2 are SGHTA and FQGNSA. V lost 3 bases and J lost 7, with 3 bases in between. The chain's CDR3 is CASSFGGELFF. Here the CDR3 DNA reads TGTGCCAGCAGCTTTGGCGGGGAGCTGTTTTTT.

The gene calls are TRBV18 and TRBJ2-2; TRBD1 agrees at 9 bases. Germline V lookup: CDR1 KGHSH, CDR2 LQKENI. This CDR3 comprises 15 residues. Losses at the gene ends were 4 bases for V and 4 bases for J; bases not matched to a gene: 4. The CDR3 nucleotides read TGTGCCAGCTCACTACAGGGGGCAAGCACCGGGGAGCTGTTTTTT. This translates into CASSLQGASTGELFF.

V is TRBV5-4 and J is TRBJ2-3; D is perhaps TRBD1 or TRBD2 (5 bases each). V was trimmed by 4 bases and J by 5 bases, leaving 17 bases between them. The CDR3 extends over 15 amino acids. Germline CDR1 and CDR2: SGHNT and YYREEE (reference sequence). The CDR3 sequence: CASSQEGRARDTQYF. In DNA form, the CDR3 reads TGTGCCAGCAGCCAAGAGGGGCGTGCACGAGATACGCAGTATTTT.

This chain links TRBV28 with TRBJ1-2; D may be TRBD1 (6 bases). Germline V gene data show CDR1 as MDHEN and CDR2 as SYDVKM. V gave up 3 bases and J gave up 4 bases, with 15 bases separating them. The CDR3 contains 15 residues. CDR3 residues: CASSFTGFGPYGYTF. The CDR3 DNA sequence: TGTGCCAGCAGTTTTACAGGGTTTGGACCCTATGGCTACACCTTC.

The chain couples TRBV11-3 to TRBJ2-3; the match to TRBD1 covers 9 bases. The germline V gene has CDR1 SGHNT and CDR2 YENEEA. V dropped 1 base and J dropped 10; count of bases not matched to a gene: 9. CDR3 length: 15 residues. CDR3 region: CASSLGGTGPYAQYF. The CDR3 DNA is TGTGCCAGCAGCTTAGGAGGGACAGGGCCCTACGCGCAGTATTTT.